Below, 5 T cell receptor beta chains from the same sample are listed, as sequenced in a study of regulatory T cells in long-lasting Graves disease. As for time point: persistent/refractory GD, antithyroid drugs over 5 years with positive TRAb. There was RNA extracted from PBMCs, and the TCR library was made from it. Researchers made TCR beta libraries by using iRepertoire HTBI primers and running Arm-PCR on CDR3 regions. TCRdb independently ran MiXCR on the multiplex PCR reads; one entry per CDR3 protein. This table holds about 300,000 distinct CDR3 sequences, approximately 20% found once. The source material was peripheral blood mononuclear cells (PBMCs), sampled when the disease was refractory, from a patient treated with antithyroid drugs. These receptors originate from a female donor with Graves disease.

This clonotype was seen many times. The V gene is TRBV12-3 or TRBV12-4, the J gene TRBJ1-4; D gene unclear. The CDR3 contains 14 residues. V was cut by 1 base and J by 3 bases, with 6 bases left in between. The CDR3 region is CASSLGYANEKLFF. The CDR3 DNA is TGTGCCAGCAGTTTAGGGTACGCTAATGAAAAACTGTTTTTT.

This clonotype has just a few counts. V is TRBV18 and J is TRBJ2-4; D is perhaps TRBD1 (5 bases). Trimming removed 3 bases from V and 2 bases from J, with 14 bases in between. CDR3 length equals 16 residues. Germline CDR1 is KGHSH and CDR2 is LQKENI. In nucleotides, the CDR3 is TGTGCCAGCTCACCCCTGGCAGGGATGCCCAAAAACATTCAGTACTTC. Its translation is CASSPLAGMPKNIQYF.

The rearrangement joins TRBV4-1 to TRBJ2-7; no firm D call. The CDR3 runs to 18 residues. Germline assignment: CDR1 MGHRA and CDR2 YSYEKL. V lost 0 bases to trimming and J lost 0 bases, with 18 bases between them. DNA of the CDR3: TGCGCCAGCAGCCAAGAGGCGCTCCAGTACCCTATCTCCTACGAGCAGTACTTC. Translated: CASSQEALQYPISYEQYF.

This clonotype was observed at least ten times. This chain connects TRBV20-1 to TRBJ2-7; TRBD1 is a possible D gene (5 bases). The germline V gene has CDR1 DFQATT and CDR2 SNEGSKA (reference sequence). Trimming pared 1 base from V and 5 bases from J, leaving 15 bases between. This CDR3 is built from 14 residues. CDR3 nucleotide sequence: TGCAGTGCTAGAGCCGTCACAGGTGGTAACGAGCAGTACTTC. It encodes CSARAVTGGNEQYF.

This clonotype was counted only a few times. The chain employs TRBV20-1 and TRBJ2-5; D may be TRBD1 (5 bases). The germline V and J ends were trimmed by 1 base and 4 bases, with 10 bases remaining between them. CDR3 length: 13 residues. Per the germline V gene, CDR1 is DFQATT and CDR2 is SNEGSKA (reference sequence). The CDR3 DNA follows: TGCAGTGCTAGAGGTCTTAGGGGAGAGACCCAGTACTTC. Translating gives CSARGLRGETQYF.